Listed below are T cell receptor beta chains from one sample, sequenced in a study of patients and donors after allogeneic stem cell transplantation. Each CDR3 protein gets one entry after TCRdb re-called the RT-PCR reads with MiXCR. Of approximately 98,000 distinct CDR3 sequences in the sample, over 30% were seen once. The sequencing input was blood, either unsorted or a sorted T cell fraction (not recorded which). The origin of the receptors is a human donor who was either an allogeneic HSCT recipient or a stem cell or donor lymphocyte infusion donor (not recorded which). It is not recorded whose cells these are; they may come from a transplant donor. Both conserved end residues are trimmed from each CDR3. D genes are given only for firm matches.

cdr3_aa: ASSDRGQWNTEAF; j_call: TRBJ1-1; v_call: TRBV6-6; d_call: TRBD1
cdr3_aa: ASSPLRVHTEAF; j_call: TRBJ1-1; v_call: TRBV7-8; d_call: -
cdr3_aa: ASSLTGVDEQY; j_call: TRBJ2-7; v_call: TRBV27; d_call: TRBD1
cdr3_aa: ASRGQQDYGYT; j_call: TRBJ1-2; v_call: TRBV6-2/TRBV6-3; d_call: -
cdr3_aa: ASSQHPGQSNTGELF; j_call: TRBJ2-2; v_call: TRBV4-3; d_call: TRBD1
cdr3_aa: ASSFGLAGVPYRNEQF; j_call: TRBJ2-1; v_call: TRBV7-8; d_call: TRBD2
cdr3_aa: ATSRDVGGNTEAF; j_call: TRBJ1-1; v_call: TRBV15; d_call: -
cdr3_aa: AIKHSGAGDGETQY; j_call: TRBJ2-5; v_call: TRBV10-3; d_call: TRBD2
cdr3_aa: ASSYTDNLRDEQF; j_call: TRBJ2-1; v_call: TRBV6-5; d_call: -
cdr3_aa: ASRPFIGGSPLH; j_call: TRBJ1-6; v_call: TRBV6-6; d_call: -
cdr3_aa: ATMGDRDGGELF; j_call: TRBJ2-2; v_call: TRBV10-3; d_call: TRBD1